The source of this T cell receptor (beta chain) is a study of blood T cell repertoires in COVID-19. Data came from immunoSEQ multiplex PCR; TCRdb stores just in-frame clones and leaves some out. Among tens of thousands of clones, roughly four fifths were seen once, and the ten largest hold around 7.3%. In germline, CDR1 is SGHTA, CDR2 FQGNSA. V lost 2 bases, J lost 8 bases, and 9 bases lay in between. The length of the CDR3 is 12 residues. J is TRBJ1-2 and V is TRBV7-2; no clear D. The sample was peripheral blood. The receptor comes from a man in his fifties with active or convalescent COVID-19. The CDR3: CASSLPGGGYTF. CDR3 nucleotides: TGTGCCAGCAGCTTACCTGGAGGGGGCTACACCTTC.